This paragraph covers one TCR beta chain sequence. Germline CDR1 and CDR2: LGHDT and YNNKEL (reference sequence). The CDR3 contains 15 residues. V dropped 4 bases and J dropped 5; count of bases not matched to a gene: 4. Per the study methods: Researchers report that nucleated cell counts were estimated from reference gene primer amplification. This table comes from immunoSEQ multiplex PCR, and its TCRdb copy is limited to in-frame clones, with some not included. V and J calls and clone size are copied from that table; D and trimming were computed from the DNA. The table records fewer than 450,000 clones, roughly 90% of them present only once. The sample originates from a study of blood T cell repertoires in COVID-19. Study overall: Sample material is recorded as cDNA or gDNA derived from T cells, B-cell-depleted T cells, or PBMCs.

Participant ages covered about 18 to 90 years across 20 to 25 US areas. The material sequenced was PBMCs or T cells enriched from blood (not recorded which). The rearrangement joins TRBV3-1 (or the pseudogene TRBV3-2) to TRBJ2-3; TRBD2 agrees at 12 bases. The clonotype comes from a woman aged 25 to 45 who had recovered from COVID-19. CDR3 nucleotide sequence: TGTGCCAGCAGCCCTTCTAGCGGGGGGGTAGATACGCAGTATTTT. It specifies CASSPSSGGVDTQYF.